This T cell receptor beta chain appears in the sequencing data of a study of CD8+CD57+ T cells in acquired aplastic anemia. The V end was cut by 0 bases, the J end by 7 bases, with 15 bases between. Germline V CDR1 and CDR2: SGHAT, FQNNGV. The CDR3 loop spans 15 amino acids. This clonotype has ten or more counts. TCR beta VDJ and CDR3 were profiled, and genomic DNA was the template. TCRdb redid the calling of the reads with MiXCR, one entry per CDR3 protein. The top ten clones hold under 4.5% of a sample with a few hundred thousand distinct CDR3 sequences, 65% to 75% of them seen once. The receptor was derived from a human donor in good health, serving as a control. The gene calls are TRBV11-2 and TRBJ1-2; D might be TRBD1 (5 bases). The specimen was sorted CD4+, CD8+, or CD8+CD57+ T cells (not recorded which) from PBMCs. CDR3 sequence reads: CASSLDQHRLAGYTF. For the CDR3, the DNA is TGTGCCAGCAGCTTAGATCAGCACAGGCTGGCTGGCTACACCTTC. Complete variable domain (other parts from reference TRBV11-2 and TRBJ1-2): EAGVAQSPRYKIIEKRQSVAFWCNPISGHATLYWYQQILGQGPKLLIQFQNNGVVDDSQLPKDRFSAERLKGVDSTLKIQPAKLEDSAVYLCASSLDQHRLAGYTFGSGTRLTVV.